Each of the 28 T cell receptor beta chains below was sequenced from the same sample in a study of cytomegalovirus exposure and HLA in healthy donors. Amplification used 60 Vbeta primers and 13 Jbeta primers. Profiling relied on immunoSEQ multiplex PCR, and the TCRdb table lists in-frame clones only, not all of them. The sample consists of about 240,000 clones, around 81% of them appearing once. The source material was PBMCs. The receptors were gathered from a woman between 55 and 75 years old in good health and CMV-seropositive.

A single count supports this clone. The V gene is TRBV7-9, the J gene TRBJ1-1; no definite D call. The ends were cut back, 1 base at V and 9 bases at J, with 21 bases in the middle. CDR1 SEHNR and CDR2 FQNEAQ come from the germline V gene (reference sequence). CDR3 length equals 16 residues. The CDR3 protein is CASSLGNDFLRLKAFF. The CDR3 nucleotides are TGTGCCAGCAGCTTAGGAAATGACTTTCTCCGTTTGAAAGCTTTCTTT.

The chain uses TRBV19 and TRBJ2-7; D may be TRBD2 (6 bases). V dropped 6 bases and J dropped 0 bases, with 18 bases sitting between them. Germline CDR1 LNHDA, CDR2 SQIVND (reference sequence). The CDR3 spans 16 residues. CDR3 loop: CASSQGVLASSYEQYF. DNA for the CDR3: TGTGCCAGTAGCCAAGGGGTTCTAGCGAGCTCCTACGAGCAGTACTTC.

This clone was detected only a few times. The V call is TRBV2, the J call TRBJ2-3; 7 positions agree with TRBD1. V lost 6 bases, J lost 6 bases, and 9 bases stayed unmatched. The length of the CDR3 is 14 residues. Germline loops: CDR1 SNHLY, CDR2 FYNNEI. For the CDR3, the DNA is TGTGCCAGCAGAAACGCACAGGGGATGGATACGCAGTATTTT. Residues: CASRNAQGMDTQYF.

V is TRBV21-1 and J is TRBJ1-5. TRBV21-1 is a listed pseudogene. The CDR3 runs 15 residues. For the CDR3, the DNA is TGTGCCAGACTCAGAGAGGCCCCGGGCAATCAGCCCCAGCATTTT. Protein product: CARLREAPGNQPQHF.

The rearrangement joins TRBV27 to TRBJ2-1; 13 bases are shared with TRBD2. Germline V gives CDR1 MNHEY, CDR2 SMNVEV (reference sequence). The V segment lost 7 bases and the J segment 5 bases; nucleotides outside the gene matches: 8. The CDR3 consists of 16 residues. CDR3 nucleotides: TGTGCCAGCAATCCAGGGACTAGCGGGATTGACAATGAGCAGTTCTTC. Protein product: CASNPGTSGIDNEQFF.

This clone was detected only a few times. The chain is built from TRBV19 and TRBJ2-2; TRBD1 agrees at 9 bases. CDR1 is LNHDA and CDR2 is SQIVND in the germline V gene (reference sequence). The CDR3 extends over 16 amino acids. V lost 8 bases, J lost 1 base, and 8 bases stayed unmatched. The CDR3 DNA is TGTGCCAGTGCCCGTGGGGGACAGGGGAACACCGGGGAGCTGTTTTTT. This codes for CASARGGQGNTGELFF.

The chain recombines TRBV5-4 with TRBJ2-7, with 9 bases identical to TRBD1. Germline V gene data show CDR1 as SGHNT and CDR2 as YYREEE (reference sequence). The CDR3 sequence is 15 residues long. V was clipped by 4 bases and J by 2 bases; unmatched bases: 7. CDR3 nucleotides: TGTGCCAGCAGCCAGGACAGGACAGGGGCCTACGAGCAGTACTTC. It yields the protein CASSQDRTGAYEQYF.

The genes are TRBV28 and TRBJ2-7, with 7 bases matching TRBD1. Trimming took 6 bases from V and 2 from J; bases not matched to a gene: 13. This CDR3 has 16 amino acids. CDR1 and CDR2 from the germline V gene are MDHEN and SYDVKM. In DNA form, the CDR3 reads TGTGCCAGCAGACCCTGGGACAGCTCCAACCCCTACGAGCAGTACTTC. Protein product: CASRPWDSSNPYEQYF.

The gene calls are TRBV6-5 and TRBJ2-1, with D possibly TRBD2 on 5 matching bases. Germline CDR1 is MNHEY and CDR2 is SVGAGI. The CDR3 consists of 15 residues. V was cut by 0 bases and J by 8 bases, with 14 bases left in between. In DNA form, the CDR3 reads TGTGCCAGCAGTTACTCAGGGTACCGTAGCGATGAGCAGTTCTTC. This gives the protein CASSYSGYRSDEQFF.

The V gene is TRBV6-5, the J gene TRBJ2-3; TRBD2 matches 12 bases. Germline values: CDR1 MNHEY, CDR2 SVGAGI. V trimming: 8 bases; J trimming: 2 bases; junction bases outside the gene matches: 5. The CDR3 has 15 residues. DNA of the CDR3: TGTGCCAGCCCGGGACTAGCGGGTAACACAGATACGCAGTATTTT. It is translated as CASPGLAGNTDTQYF.

The chain links TRBV5-6 to TRBJ2-7; TRBD2 might be the D (6 bases). V lost 3 bases and J 0 bases, leaving 13 bases between the germline ends. The V gene's germline CDR1 is SGHDT and CDR2 YYEEEE. The CDR3 has 15 residues. The CDR3 coding sequence is TGTGCCAGCAGCTCCGGGACTCCTGTCTCCTACGAGCAGTACTTC. Its protein is CASSSGTPVSYEQYF.

The CDR3 here is CASSLGSEKGYTF. CDR3 in DNA: TGTGCCAGCAGCTTGGGATCTGAGAAAGGCTACACCTTC. This chain joins TRBV5-4 and TRBJ1-2, with D hard to call. Germline CDR1 is SGHNT and CDR2 is YYREEE (reference sequence). Trimming stripped 0 bases from V and 8 bases from J, with 11 bases between. This CDR3 spans 13 amino acids. The variable domain in full, completed from reference TRBV5-4 and TRBJ1-2, reads ETGVTQSPTHLIKTRGQQVTLRCSSQSGHNTVSWYQQALGQGPQFIFQYYREEENGRGNFPPRFSGLQFPNYSSELNVNALELDDSALYLCASSLGSEKGYTFGSGTRLTVV.

The chain links TRBV9 to TRBJ2-3; possible D gene TRBD2, 6 bases. Trimming removed 0 bases from V and 0 bases from J, with 8 bases in between. CDR1 and CDR2 (germline): SGDLS, YYNGEE. The CDR3 is 15 residues long. The CDR3 is CASSVDGTSTDTQYF. The CDR3 DNA reads TGTGCCAGCAGCGTAGACGGGACTAGCACAGATACGCAGTATTTT.

The chain is built from TRBV25-1 and TRBJ2-4; D is perhaps TRBD2 (6 bases). The CDR3 loop spans 17 amino acids. Trimming took off 1 base at V and 1 base at J, with 14 bases between the two ends. CDR1 and CDR2 from the germline V gene are MGHDK and SYGVNS. The CDR3 DNA reads as TGTGCCAGCAGTGAATGGGAGAAGGGAGGCGCCAAAAACATTCAGTACTTC. Protein: CASSEWEKGGAKNIQYF.

The rearrangement uses TRBV7-2 and TRBJ1-2; TRBD1 matches at 8 bases. CDR3 length: 14 residues. CDR1 is SGHTA and CDR2 is FQGNSA in the germline V gene. V was clipped by 3 bases and J by 7 bases; unmatched bases: 7. The CDR3 sequence is CASSLGQGAIGYTF. The CDR3 DNA sequence: TGTGCCAGCAGCTTGGGTCAGGGGGCAATTGGCTACACCTTC.

Concerning this clone itself: The same CDR3 also results from other DNA sequences found in this sample. In DNA form, the CDR3 reads TGCGCCAGCAGCTTGGTGGCCGGAGAAGGCTACACCTTC. Its translation: CASSLVAGEGYTF. The J gene is TRBJ1-2, the V gene TRBV5-1; D uncertain. The CDR3 has 13 amino acids. The V and J ends lost 0 bases and 8 bases respectively, with 11 bases between them. From germline, CDR1 is SGHRS and CDR2 YFSETQ.

This sequence joins TRBV6-1 and TRBJ1-1; D possibly corresponds to TRBD1 (6 bases). The CDR3 totals 14 residues. CDR1 is MNHNS and CDR2 is SASEGT in the germline V gene. Trimming took 4 bases from V and 11 from J, leaving 20 bases between them. CDR3 DNA: TGTGCCAGCAGTGCCGCCATAACAGGGAGAGGTGCTTTCTTT. Its protein is CASSAAITGRGAFF.

This sequence joins TRBV5-4 and TRBJ1-2, with 8 positions matching TRBD1. The CDR3 length is 13 residues. The germline V gene has CDR1 SGHNT and CDR2 YYREEE (reference sequence). V lost 1 base, J lost 5 bases, and 1 base stayed unmatched. The CDR3 here is CASSLYRGYGYTF. For the CDR3, the DNA is TGTGCCAGCAGCTTGTACAGGGGGTATGGCTACACCTTC.

This chain connects TRBV27 to TRBJ2-7; TRBD2 matches at 13 bases. V shed 3 bases, J shed 6 bases, and the junction held 8 bases outside the gene matches. Germline CDR1 is MNHEY and CDR2 is SMNVEV (reference sequence). This CDR3 spans 16 amino acids. CDR3 bases: TGTGCCAGCAGTTTCACTAGCGGGAGGGCCCAAGGCGAGCAGTACTTC. As protein: CASSFTSGRAQGEQYF.

Comment on this clone: Its ends do not fully match the called genes, so a read error is possible. The gene calls are TRBV7-9 and TRBJ1-4; 7 nucleotides line up with TRBD1. This CDR3 has 13 residues. Germline CDR1 and CDR2: SEHNR and FQNEAQ (reference sequence). The CDR3 is CSSSLGGREKLFF. The CDR3, as DNA: TGTTCCAGCAGCTTAGGGGGCAGGGAAAAACTGTTTTTT. Based on the CDR3 plus reference TRBV7-9 and TRBJ1-4, the full variable domain is DTGVSQNPRHKITKRGQNVTFRCDPISEHNRLYWYRQTLGQGPEFLTYFQNEAQLEKSRLLSDRFSAERPKGSFSTLEIQRTEQGDSAMYLCSSSLGGREKLFFGSGTQLSVL.

The chain couples TRBV14 to TRBJ1-2; D uncertain. Germline V gene lookup returns CDR1 SGHDN and CDR2 FVKESK. The CDR3 totals 12 residues. V lost 6 bases, J lost 4 bases, and 9 bases lay in between. The DNA for the CDR3 is TGTGCCAGCAGTCGAAGCGGCTATGGCTACACCTTC. Translation: CASSRSGYGYTF.

The rearrangement joins TRBV5-1 to TRBJ1-3, with 8 nucleotides matching TRBD1. The CDR3 runs 16 residues. Unmatched junction bases numbered 8, after V lost 3 bases and J lost 3 bases. Germline CDR1 and CDR2: SGHRS and YFSETQ. The CDR3 DNA reads as TGCGCCAGCAGCTCGACAGGGGTCTTGAGTGGAAACACCATATATTTT. It specifies CASSSTGVLSGNTIYF.

The chain joins TRBV28 to TRBJ2-2; D possibly corresponds to TRBD2 (5 bases). The CDR3 runs to 14 residues. V dropped 3 bases and J dropped 5 bases, with 10 bases sitting between them. CDR1 is MDHEN and CDR2 is SYDVKM in the germline V gene. The CDR3 DNA is TGTGCCAGCAGTTTGCCCCCGGGGACCGGGGAGCTGTTTTTT. Translated, it gives CASSLPPGTGELFF. The complete variable domain, with remaining parts taken from reference TRBV28 and TRBJ2-2, reads DVKVTQSSRYLVKRTGEKVFLECVQDMDHENMFWYRQDPGLGLRLIYFSYDVKMKEKGDIPEGYSVSREKKERFSLILESASTNQTSMYLCASSLPPGTGELFFGEGSRLTVL.

In its sample, this clone was seen a few times. The V call is TRBV21-1, the J call TRBJ2-7; the table's D call TRBD1 went unverified against the DNA. TRBV21-1 is reported as a pseudogene. The CDR3 consists of 13 residues. CDR3 DNA: TGTGCCAGCAGCAAAGACAGGAGCTACGAGCAGTACTTC. Translating gives CASSKDRSYEQYF.

V is TRBV5-1 and J is TRBJ2-1; 10 bases are shared with TRBD2. After removal of 1 base from V and 7 bases from J, the junction contained 5 bases not matched to a gene. This CDR3 region has 15 residues. Germline assignment: CDR1 SGHRS and CDR2 YFSETQ. The CDR3 protein is CASSLMASGSNEQFF. In DNA form, the CDR3 reads TGCGCCAGCAGCTTGATGGCTAGCGGGAGTAATGAGCAGTTCTTC.

The rearrangement links TRBV7-9 to TRBJ2-1, with 11 bases identical to TRBD2. The CDR3 covers 15 residues. V dropped 3 bases and J dropped 4; count of bases not matched to a gene: 2. CDR1 and CDR2 from the germline V gene are SEHNR and FQNEAQ (reference sequence). CDR3 DNA sequence: TGTGCCAGCAGCTTTACTAGCGGGGGTTACAATGAGCAGTTCTTC. Residues: CASSFTSGGYNEQFF.

The V gene is TRBV4-1, the J gene TRBJ2-5; TRBD2 matches 11 bases. Trimming cost V 2 bases and J 4 bases; bases outside gene matches: 6. Germline V gene data show CDR1 as MGHRA and CDR2 as YSYEKL. The CDR3 sequence is 16 residues long. The CDR3 here is CASSQLGLADGETQYF. In DNA, the CDR3 is TGCGCCAGCAGCCAACTGGGACTAGCGGACGGAGAGACCCAGTACTTC.

The sample holds one count of this clone. This sequence joins TRBV15 and TRBJ1-2; D remains ambiguous. From germline, CDR1 is LNHNV and CDR2 YYDKDF (reference sequence). V gave up 0 bases and J gave up 8 bases, with 10 bases separating them. The CDR3 length is 13 residues. The CDR3 bases are TGTGCCACCAGCAGAGAGGGAGATACGGGCTACACCTTC. This codes for CATSREGDTGYTF. The full variable domain, its missing parts supplied by reference TRBV15 and TRBJ1-2, is DAMVIQNPRYQVTQFGKPVTLSCSQTLNHNVMYWYQQKSSQAPKLLFHYYDKDFNNEADTPDNFQSRRPNTSFCFLDIRSPGLGDTAMYLCATSREGDTGYTFGSGTRLTVV.